One and the same sample provided the 28 T cell receptor beta chains below, sequenced in a study of blood T cell repertoires in COVID-19. Assay used: immunoSEQ multiplex PCR; TCRdb lists only in-frame clones, some missing. Of 150,000 to 200,000 clones listed, more than 70% are singletons. Sequences were obtained from PBMCs or T cells enriched from blood (not recorded which). The source is a man aged 35 to 55 who had recovered from COVID-19.

The chain is built from TRBV29-1 and TRBJ2-2, with D tentatively TRBD1 (6 bases). Looked up from germline, CDR1 is SQVTM and CDR2 is ANQGSEA. V was pared by 7 bases and J by 5 bases, with 29 bases between. This CDR3 contains 18 residues. The CDR3 sequence: CSEQGTRMLVNETGELFF. CDR3 DNA: TGCAGCGAGCAGGGGACAAGAATGTTGGTTAATGAGACCGGGGAGCTGTTTTTT.

V and J are TRBV5-5 and TRBJ1-4; D remains unclear. With 0 bases removed from V and 6 bases from J, the gap between germline ends came to 12 bases. Germline CDR1 SGHKS, CDR2 YYEKEE (reference sequence). The CDR3 sequence is 15 residues long. The CDR3 DNA sequence: TGTGCCAGCAGCTTGGTCAGCGTAGACGATGAAAAACTGTTTTTT. It is translated as CASSLVSVDDEKLFF.

The CDR3 region is CASSPLPGSNYGYTF. The CDR3 DNA sequence: TGTGCCAGCAGCCCTCTACCGGGGAGTAACTATGGCTACACCTTC. V usage is TRBV3-1 (or the pseudogene TRBV3-2) and J usage is TRBJ1-2; D remains ambiguous. Germline lookup yields CDR1 LGHDT and CDR2 YNNKEL (reference sequence). V was pared by 4 bases and J by 1 base, with 13 bases between. The CDR3 is made up of 15 amino acids.

In its sample, this clone was seen once. The chain has TRBV5-6 and TRBJ2-5, with 8 bases identical to TRBD2. The V gene end was trimmed by 5 bases and the J gene end by 4 bases; junction bases not matched to a gene: 16. Germline CDR1 and CDR2: SGHDT and YYEEEE. The CDR3 consists of 17 residues. This CDR3 is CASRSRGVAGTSETQYF. The CDR3 nucleotides read TGTGCCAGCAGATCCCGAGGGGTAGCGGGAACCTCAGAGACCCAGTACTTC.

The J gene is TRBJ1-4, the V gene TRBV12-3 or TRBV12-4; D may be TRBD1 (5 bases). This CDR3 contains 13 residues. The V end lost 3 bases, the J end lost 5 bases, and 7 bases lay between the germline ends. CDR3 amino acids: CASSFSGNEKLFF. The DNA of the CDR3 is TGTGCCAGCAGTTTCTCAGGGAATGAAAAACTGTTTTTT.

This chain joins TRBV5-1 and TRBJ2-3; 13 bases map to TRBD2. CDR3 size: 19 residues. V shed 1 base and J 0 bases; nucleotides not matched to a gene: 8. Germline V gives CDR1 SGHRS, CDR2 YFSETQ. CDR3 region: CASSLSGTSGAISTDTQYF. DNA of the CDR3: TGCGCCAGCAGCTTGTCAGGGACTAGCGGGGCCATTAGCACAGATACGCAGTATTTT.

This clone was recorded once. J is TRBJ2-1 and V is TRBV7-3, with a weak D call TRBD2 (6 bases). V was cut by 0 bases and J by 8 bases, with 14 bases left in between. The CDR3 length is 15 residues. Germline loops: CDR1 SGHTA, CDR2 FQGTGA. CDR3 coding DNA: TGTGCCAGCAGCTTAACGCGGGGTCTGGCGGATGAGCAGTTCTTC. Translating it yields CASSLTRGLADEQFF.

This chain connects TRBV20-1 to TRBJ2-2; D not certain. CDR1 is DFQATT and CDR2 is SNEGSKA in the germline V gene (reference sequence). CDR3 length: 13 amino acids. Between the trimmed V and J ends, which lost 3 bases and 1 base, there was a span of 6 bases. The CDR3 region has the DNA TGCAGTGCTAGTGCAGGGAACACCGGGGAGCTGTTTTTT. Protein product: CSASAGNTGELFF.

A few counts support this clone. The gene calls are TRBV27 and TRBJ1-2; 9 nucleotides line up with TRBD1. This CDR3 is 17 amino acids long. Germline V gives CDR1 MNHEY, CDR2 SMNVEV (reference sequence). Germline trimming cut 3 bases from V and 7 bases from J; bases unmatched to any gene: 15. CDR3 bases: TGTGCCAGCAGTTTTAGTACGGGACAGGGAACGTTTGGTGGCTACACCTTC. Translation gives CASSFSTGQGTFGGYTF.

The CDR3 loop reads CSVRNPGLAASPYEQYF. The CDR3, as DNA: TGCAGCGTCCGGAATCCGGGACTAGCGGCATCTCCCTACGAGCAGTACTTC. The chain joins TRBV29-1 to TRBJ2-7; 11 nucleotides agree with TRBD2. The CDR3 extends over 17 amino acids. Germline CDR1 reads SQVTM; CDR2 reads ANQGSEA. Trimming at V came to 6 bases and at J to 2 bases, leaving 15 bases not matched to a gene.

This clone was detected only once. The chain has TRBV5-1 and TRBJ2-2; TRBD1 aligns across 8 bases. This CDR3 contains 15 residues. Looked up from germline, CDR1 is SGHRS and CDR2 is YFSETQ. Trimming cost V 1 base and J 5 bases; bases outside gene matches: 4. The CDR3 sequence: CASSLYDRGTGELFF. The CDR3 DNA follows: TGCGCCAGCAGCTTGTATGACAGGGGAACCGGGGAGCTGTTTTTT.

V and J are TRBV29-1 and TRBJ2-2, with D possibly TRBD2 on 6 matching bases. Germline V gene lookup returns CDR1 SQVTM and CDR2 ANQGSEA. Trimming removed 7 bases from V and 6 bases from J, with 9 bases in between. The CDR3 has 11 residues. The CDR3 reads CSGGTPGELFF. CDR3 nucleotide sequence: TGCAGCGGGGGGACTCCCGGGGAGCTGTTTTTT.

The gene calls are TRBV28 and TRBJ2-7; maybe TRBD1 (5 bases). The CDR3 runs 13 residues. Germline CDR1 and CDR2: MDHEN and SYDVKM. V lost 6 bases, J lost 4 bases, and 13 bases lay in between. The CDR3 bases are TGTGCCAGCAGCCGACTGACAGCGTACGAGCAGTACTTC. Protein: CASSRLTAYEQYF.

This clone was counted once. The chain joins TRBV13 to TRBJ2-7, with 9 bases aligning to TRBD2. The CDR3 runs 13 residues. Germline CDR1 reads PRHDT; CDR2 reads FYEKMQ (reference sequence). The J segment lost 7 bases and the V segment lost 1 base, leaving 2 bases of the junction unmatched. For the CDR3, the DNA is TGTGCCAGCAGCTTAGAAACTAGCGGGGAGCAGTACTTC. Translating it yields CASSLETSGEQYF.

The chain recombines TRBV7-2 with TRBJ1-2; 9 positions agree with TRBD1. The CDR3 length is 14 residues. Germline V gene sequence: CDR1 SGHTA, CDR2 FQGNSA. J gave up 7 bases and V 7 bases, and 10 bases lay outside the gene matches. The CDR3 reads CASTPDRGIIGYTF. The CDR3 nucleotides are TGTGCCAGCACCCCGGACAGGGGAATAATTGGCTACACCTTC.

The chain is built from TRBV19 and TRBJ1-5; 9 nucleotides align to TRBD1. V dropped 4 bases and J dropped 0; count of bases not matched to a gene: 13. CDR3 length: 19 residues. CDR1 is LNHDA and CDR2 is SQIVND in the germline V gene (reference sequence). Here the CDR3 DNA reads TGTGCCAGTAGTAAACTGGACAGGGGATCAACTTATAGCAATCAGCCCCAGCATTTT. Translation: CASSKLDRGSTYSNQPQHF.

This chain's CDR3 is CASSFLLRGNGNTEAFF. The CDR3 region has the DNA TGTGCCAGCAGCTTCCTTCTACGGGGGAATGGGAACACTGAAGCTTTCTTT. This chain links TRBV11-3 with TRBJ1-1, with D perhaps TRBD1 (5 bases). The germline V and J ends were trimmed by 3 bases and 1 base, with 18 bases remaining between them. The CDR3 consists of 17 residues. From germline, CDR1 is SGHNT and CDR2 YENEEA. Supplemented by reference TRBV11-3 and TRBJ1-1, the full variable domain reads EAGVVQSPRYKIIEKKQPVAFWCNPISGHNTLYWYLQNLGQGPELLIRYENEEAVDDSQLPKDRFSAERLKGVDSTLKIQPAELGDSAVYLCASSFLLRGNGNTEAFFGQGTRLTVV.

The CDR3 loop reads CAWSGTDQETQYF. CDR3 DNA: TGTGCCTGGAGCGGGACAGACCAAGAGACCCAGTACTTC. The chain recombines TRBV30 with TRBJ2-5; 7 bases align to TRBD1. With 3 bases clipped from V and 0 bases from J, the junction kept 1 base outside the gene matches. Germline V gives CDR1 GTSNPN, CDR2 SVGIG (reference sequence). The CDR3 extends over 13 amino acids.

In regard to this clone: This CDR3 is also generated by other DNA sequences in the sample. The CDR3 spells CASGQGNTEAFF. The CDR3 nucleotides read TGTGCCAGCGGACAGGGGAACACTGAAGCTTTCTTT. This chain joins TRBV7-3 and TRBJ1-1; 8 positions agree with TRBD1. Trimming at V came to 8 bases and at J to 1 base, leaving 0 bases not matched to a gene. CDR1 is SGHTA, CDR2 FQGTGA, per germline. The CDR3 is 12 amino acids.

This rearrangement joins TRBV11-2 to TRBJ2-5; weak D call: TRBD1 (6 bases). The CDR3 runs to 12 residues. The germline V gene encodes CDR1 SGHAT and CDR2 FQNNGV. Trimming left V 6 bases short and J 4 bases short, with 9 bases between. The CDR3 sequence is CASRQGLETQYF. The CDR3 coding sequence is TGTGCCAGCAGACAGGGTTTAGAGACCCAGTACTTC.

The V gene is TRBV19, the J gene TRBJ1-5; maybe TRBD1 (6 bases). The CDR3 runs 15 residues. Trimming took 6 bases from V and 3 from J, leaving 15 bases between them. Germline V gene lookup returns CDR1 LNHDA and CDR2 SQIVND (reference sequence). CDR3 sequence: CASRVSGQYNQPQHF. The CDR3 DNA sequence: TGTGCCAGTAGGGTCTCTGGACAGTACAATCAGCCCCAGCATTTT.

In its sample, this clone was seen a few times. This chain joins TRBV3-1 (or the pseudogene TRBV3-2) and TRBJ1-3, with 9 bases fitting TRBD1. The V and J ends lost 6 bases and 0 bases, in that order; junction bases with no gene match: 6. Germline CDR1 is LGHDT and CDR2 is YNNKEL (reference sequence). CDR3 length: 16 amino acids. The CDR3 spells CASSLQGALSGNTIYF. The CDR3 DNA follows: TGTGCCAGCAGTTTACAGGGGGCCCTCTCTGGAAACACCATATATTTT.

The chain has TRBV5-1 and TRBJ2-6; TRBD2 is a possible D gene (6 bases). The CDR3 runs 16 residues. Per germline, CDR1 SGHRS and CDR2 YFSETQ. Trimming took 3 bases from V and 4 from J, leaving 14 bases between them. CDR3: CASSWGVSTGANVLTF. The CDR3 nucleotides are TGCGCCAGCAGCTGGGGGGTGTCAACCGGGGCCAACGTCCTGACTTTC. Full variable domain (rest looked up from reference TRBV5-1 and TRBJ2-6): KAGVTQTPRYLIKTRGQQVTLSCSPISGHRSVSWYQQTPGQGLQFLFEYFSETQRNKGNFPGRFSGRQFSNSRSEMNVSTLELGDSALYLCASSWGVSTGANVLTFGAGSRLTVL.

This clone was observed a few times. This chain uses TRBV29-1 with TRBJ1-1; D possibly corresponds to TRBD1 (5 bases). The CDR3 is made up of 13 amino acids. Germline CDR1 and CDR2: SQVTM and ANQGSEA. Trimming stripped 4 bases from V and 6 bases from J, with 15 bases between. CDR3 sequence reads: CSVVGVDRAEAFF. The CDR3 nucleotides are TGCAGCGTTGTAGGGGTGGATCGGGCTGAAGCTTTCTTT.

The V gene is TRBV5-4, the J gene TRBJ1-3, with a possible D match to TRBD1 (6 bases). Germline values: CDR1 SGHNT, CDR2 YYREEE (reference sequence). V gave up 4 bases and J gave up 4 bases, with 15 bases separating them. There are 15 residues in the CDR3. CDR3 sequence reads: CASSVQGAGGNTIYF. Written as DNA, the CDR3 is TGTGCCAGCAGCGTACAGGGAGCGGGAGGAAACACCATATATTTT.

This chain joins TRBV5-1 and TRBJ2-5; D is undetermined. The germline gives CDR1 SGHRS, CDR2 YFSETQ. This CDR3 has 15 amino acids. Trimming took off 0 bases at V and 0 bases at J, with 9 bases between the two ends. CDR3 sequence (DNA): TGCGCCAGCAGCTTGGTGGGCAGGTACCAAGAGACCCAGTACTTC. It translates to CASSLVGRYQETQYF.

The chain combines TRBV28 with TRBJ2-1, with TRBD2 matching over 9 bases. Germline CDR1 MDHEN, CDR2 SYDVKM. After removal of 6 bases from V and 3 bases from J, the junction contained 12 bases not matched to a gene. The CDR3 loop spans 17 amino acids. The CDR3 region has the DNA TGTGCCAGCAGACTAAGGACTAGCGCCCCGGGCTACAATGAGCAGTTCTTC. It encodes CASRLRTSAPGYNEQFF.

The J gene is TRBJ1-6, the V gene TRBV6-5; D remains ambiguous. This CDR3 has 14 amino acids. Germline CDR1 reads MNHEY; CDR2 reads SVGAGI. Trimming took off 5 bases at V and 10 bases at J, with 15 bases between the two ends. The CDR3 loop reads CASSPGSGVSPLHF. The CDR3 DNA sequence: TGTGCCAGCAGTCCCGGCAGCGGGGTATCACCCCTCCACTTT.